This TCR beta chain was sequenced in a study of cytomegalovirus exposure and HLA in healthy donors. With V trimmed by 4 bases and J by 1 base, 3 bases remained unmatched. Per the germline V gene, CDR1 is SGHRS and CDR2 is YFSETQ. The CDR3 has 15 amino acids. PCR involved 60 Vbeta and 13 Jbeta primers. The protocol was immunoSEQ multiplex PCR, while the TCRdb copy is restricted to in-frame clones and leaves out a portion. The sample lists about 100,000 clones, approximately 82% occurring once. This sequence was found in a woman between 18 and 29 years old in good health and CMV-seronegative. Sequenced sample: PBMCs. The rearrangement uses TRBV5-1 and TRBJ2-1; 9 bases are a match to TRBD2. The CDR3 bases are TGCGCCAGCAGCCAGCGGGAGGTTTCCTACAATGAGCAGTTCTTC. It is translated as CASSQREVSYNEQFF.